This T cell receptor (beta chain) derives from a study of blood T cell repertoires in COVID-19. Clinical history reported by participants formed the basis on which cohorts were assigned. Sequencing was performed with immunoSEQ multiplex PCR; in TCRdb, only in-frame clones are kept and a portion is missing. Here the sample spans over 300,000 clones, 85% to 90% being singletons. CDR3 length: 13 amino acids. Trimming at V came to 2 bases and at J to 6 bases, leaving 2 bases not matched to a gene. The V gene's germline CDR1 is SGHRS and CDR2 YFSETQ. The sequencing sample was made of PBMCs or T cells enriched from blood (not recorded which). The receptor comes from a young woman who had recovered from COVID-19. This sequence joins TRBV5-1 and TRBJ2-3; 8 bases agree with TRBD1. The CDR3 nucleotides are TGCGCCAGCAGCTTACAGGGGGAGGATACGCAGTATTTT. Its protein is CASSLQGEDTQYF.